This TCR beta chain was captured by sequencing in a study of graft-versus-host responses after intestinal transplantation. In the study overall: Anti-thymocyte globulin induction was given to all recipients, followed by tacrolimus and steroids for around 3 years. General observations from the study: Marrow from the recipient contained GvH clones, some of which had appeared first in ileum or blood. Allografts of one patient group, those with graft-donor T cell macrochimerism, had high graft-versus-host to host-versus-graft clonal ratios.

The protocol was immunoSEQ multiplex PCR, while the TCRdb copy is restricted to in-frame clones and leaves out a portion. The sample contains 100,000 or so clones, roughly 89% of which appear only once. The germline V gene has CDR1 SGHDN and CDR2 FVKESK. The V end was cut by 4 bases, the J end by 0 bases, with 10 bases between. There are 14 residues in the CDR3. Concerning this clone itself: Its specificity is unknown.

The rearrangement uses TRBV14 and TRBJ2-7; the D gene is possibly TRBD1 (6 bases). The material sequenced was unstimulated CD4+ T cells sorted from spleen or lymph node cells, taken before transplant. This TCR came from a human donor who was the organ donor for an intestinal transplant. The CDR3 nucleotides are TGTGCCAGCAGCCGGGGACACCTCTCCTACGAGCAGTACTTC. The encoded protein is CASSRGHLSYEQYF.